This TCR beta chain derives from a study of T cell responses to AZD1222 COVID-19 vaccine. At the level of the study: Combined were second doses at about 4 or about 12 weeks. General study findings and limits: There were vaccine-associated CD4 TCRs across spike, dominant at 160-218 and 743-854.

Generated by immunoSEQ multiplex PCR, the TCRdb table keeps only in-frame clones and is missing some. The sample lists more than 110,000 clones, approximately 89% occurring once. On this clone: What it recognizes is unknown.

The length of the CDR3 is 13 residues. Germline loops: CDR1 SNHLY, CDR2 FYNNEI. V was clipped by 8 bases and J by 4 bases; unmatched bases: 1. Specimen: peripheral blood, collected on day 0 of AZD1222 vaccination. V and J are TRBV2 and TRBJ2-3; 12 bases line up with TRBD2. The source is an adult in good health. CDR3: CASASGGADTQYF. CDR3 bases: TGTGCCAGCGCTAGCGGGGGGGCAGATACGCAGTATTTT.